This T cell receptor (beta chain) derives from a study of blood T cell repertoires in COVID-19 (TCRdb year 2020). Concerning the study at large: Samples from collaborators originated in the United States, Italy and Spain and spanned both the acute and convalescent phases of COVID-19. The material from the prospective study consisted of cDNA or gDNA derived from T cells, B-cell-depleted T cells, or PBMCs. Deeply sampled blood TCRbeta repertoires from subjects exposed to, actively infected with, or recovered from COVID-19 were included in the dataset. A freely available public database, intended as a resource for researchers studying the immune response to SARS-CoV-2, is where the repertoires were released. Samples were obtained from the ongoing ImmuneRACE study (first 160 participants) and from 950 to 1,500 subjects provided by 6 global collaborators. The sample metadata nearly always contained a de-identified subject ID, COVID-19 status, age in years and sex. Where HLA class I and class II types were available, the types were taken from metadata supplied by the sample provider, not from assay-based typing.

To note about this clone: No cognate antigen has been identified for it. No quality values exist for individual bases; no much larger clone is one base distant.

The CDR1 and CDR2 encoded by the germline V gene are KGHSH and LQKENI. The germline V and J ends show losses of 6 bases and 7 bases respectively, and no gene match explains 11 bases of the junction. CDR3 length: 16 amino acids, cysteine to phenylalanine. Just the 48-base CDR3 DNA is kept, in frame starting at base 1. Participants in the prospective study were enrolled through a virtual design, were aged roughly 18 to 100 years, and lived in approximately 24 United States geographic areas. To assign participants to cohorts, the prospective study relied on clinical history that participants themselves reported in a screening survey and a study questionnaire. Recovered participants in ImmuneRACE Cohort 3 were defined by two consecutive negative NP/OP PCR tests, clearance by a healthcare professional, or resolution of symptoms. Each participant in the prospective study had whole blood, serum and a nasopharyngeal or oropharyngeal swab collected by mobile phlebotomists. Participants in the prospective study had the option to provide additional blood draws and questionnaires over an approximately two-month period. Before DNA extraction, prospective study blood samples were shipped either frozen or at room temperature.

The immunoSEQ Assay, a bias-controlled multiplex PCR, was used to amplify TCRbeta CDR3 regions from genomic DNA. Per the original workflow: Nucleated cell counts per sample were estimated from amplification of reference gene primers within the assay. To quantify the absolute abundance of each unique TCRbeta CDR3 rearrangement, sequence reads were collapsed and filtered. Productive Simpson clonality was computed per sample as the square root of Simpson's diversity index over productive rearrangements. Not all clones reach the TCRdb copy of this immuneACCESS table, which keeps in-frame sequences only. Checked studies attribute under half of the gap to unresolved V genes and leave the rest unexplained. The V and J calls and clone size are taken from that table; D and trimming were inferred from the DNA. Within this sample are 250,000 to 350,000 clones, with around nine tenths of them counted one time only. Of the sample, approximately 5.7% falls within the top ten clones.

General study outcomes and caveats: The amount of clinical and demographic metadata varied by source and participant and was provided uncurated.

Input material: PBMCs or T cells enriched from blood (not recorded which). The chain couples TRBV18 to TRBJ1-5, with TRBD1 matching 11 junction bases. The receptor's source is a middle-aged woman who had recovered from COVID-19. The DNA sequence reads TGTGCCAGCTCCCCAGTAGGAGGACAGGGGGCCCAGCCCCAGCATTTT. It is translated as CASSPVGGQGAQPQHF.